This passage covers 14 T cell receptor beta chains from one sample sequenced in a study of blood T cells in healthy people across ages. Next came a second PCR, run for about 6 to 12 cycles, which used a sample-barcoded 5' primer along with a J-beta primer mix. TCRdb re-called the 5' RACE reads through MiXCR, storing one row per CDR3 protein. The sample holds 450,000 to 700,000 distinct CDR3 sequences, 25% to 30% seen once. What was sequenced was blood. These receptors came from a woman in her 70s in good health.

V usage is TRBV7-2 and J usage is TRBJ1-5, with 8 positions matching TRBD1. Germline CDR1 reads SGHTA; CDR2 reads FQGNSA. J was trimmed by 5 bases and V by 4 bases; bases with no gene match: 7. CDR3 length equals 15 residues. The CDR3 DNA reads TGTGCCAGCAGCTCTGGGACAGGATCCTATCAGCCCCAGCATTTT. This gives the protein CASSSGTGSYQPQHF. The variable domain in full, with the rest retrieved from reference TRBV7-2 and TRBJ1-5, is GAGVSQSPSNKVTEKGKDVELRCDPISGHTALYWYRQSLGQGLEFLIYFQGNSAPDKSGLPSDRFSAERTGGSVSTLTIQRTQQEDSAVYLCASSSGTGSYQPQHFGDGTRLSIL.

The chain is built from TRBV6-5 and TRBJ2-3; 8 bases align to TRBD1. In germline, CDR1 is MNHEY, CDR2 SVGAGI. The CDR3 has 13 amino acids. J was trimmed by 5 bases and V by 5 bases; bases with no gene match: 3. Here the CDR3 DNA reads TGTGCCAGCAGTCAGACAGGGGAAGATACGCAGTATTTT. Translating gives CASSQTGEDTQYF.

The chain links TRBV20-1 to TRBJ2-1; D is perhaps TRBD1 (6 bases). Germline V gene data show CDR1 as DFQATT and CDR2 as SNEGSKA (reference sequence). V was cut by 3 bases and J by 2 bases, with 17 bases left in between. The CDR3 covers 16 residues. The DNA of the CDR3 is TGCAGTGCTAGCAGCCTACAGGGAGAGGCCTACAATGAGCAGTTCTTC. Translating it yields CSASSLQGEAYNEQFF.

V and J are TRBV9 and TRBJ1-1; D is unresolved. CDR3 length equals 14 residues. V lost 0 bases, J lost 0 bases, and 6 bases lay in between. Germline V gene lookup returns CDR1 SGDLS and CDR2 YYNGEE. The CDR3 spells CASSVEHLNTEAFF. DNA of the CDR3: TGTGCCAGCAGCGTAGAACATCTGAACACTGAAGCTTTCTTT.

This chain joins TRBV12-3 or TRBV12-4 and TRBJ1-2; a possible D gene is TRBD1 (5 bases). V was trimmed by 6 bases and J by 5 bases, leaving 19 bases between them. This CDR3 is built from 15 residues. The CDR3 reads CASRDPGRNTYGYTF. For the CDR3, the DNA is TGTGCCAGCAGGGACCCGGGACGGAATACTTATGGCTACACCTTC.

V and J are TRBV7-3 and TRBJ1-2; TRBD1 matches at 7 bases. The V gene end was trimmed by 6 bases and the J gene end by 2 bases; junction bases not matched to a gene: 18. Looked up from germline, CDR1 is SGHTA and CDR2 is FQGTGA. The CDR3 extends over 18 amino acids. DNA for the CDR3: TGTGCCAGCAGGCCGGAGGAGACTAACAGGGGATCAAACTATGGCTACACCTTC. This gives the protein CASRPEETNRGSNYGYTF.

The chain recombines TRBV2 with TRBJ2-7; 12 nucleotides line up with TRBD2. Trimming removed 6 bases from V and 1 base from J; junction bases left unmatched: 4. Germline V lookup: CDR1 SNHLY, CDR2 FYNNEI. The CDR3 consists of 15 residues. CDR3 protein: CASRETSGGSYEQYF. CDR3 nucleotide sequence: TGTGCCAGCAGGGAGACTAGCGGGGGATCCTACGAGCAGTACTTC.

V gene TRBV14 combines with J gene TRBJ2-5; the D gene is possibly TRBD2 (6 bases). V lost 1 base, J lost 5 bases, and 14 bases lay in between. Germline values: CDR1 SGHDN, CDR2 FVKESK. The length of the CDR3 is 15 residues. Here the CDR3 DNA reads TGTGCCAGCAGCCAAGTAACCGAGGGGAGGGAGACCCAGTACTTC. Translation: CASSQVTEGRETQYF.

The chain links TRBV7-2 to TRBJ2-5; D remains ambiguous. Germline V gene lookup returns CDR1 SGHTA and CDR2 FQGNSA. Between the trimmed V and J ends, which lost 4 bases and 4 bases, there was a span of 10 bases. The CDR3 covers 13 residues. Written as DNA, the CDR3 is TGTGCCAGCAGCTCTCCGCCGGGAGAGACCCAGTACTTC. Its protein is CASSSPPGETQYF. Drawing the rest from reference TRBV7-2 and TRBJ2-5, the complete variable domain is GAGVSQSPSNKVTEKGKDVELRCDPISGHTALYWYRQSLGQGLEFLIYFQGNSAPDKSGLPSDRFSAERTGGSVSTLTIQRTQQEDSAVYLCASSSPPGETQYFGPGTRLLVL.

V usage is TRBV7-8 and J usage is TRBJ2-5, with 9 bases lining up with TRBD2. Germline lookup yields CDR1 SGHVS and CDR2 FQNEAQ. The V segment lost 6 bases and the J segment 4 bases; nucleotides outside the gene matches: 12. The CDR3 covers 16 residues. CDR3 nucleotide sequence: TGTGCCAGCAGATCGGCCGGGACTAGCTCCCGAGAGACCCAGTACTTC. This codes for CASRSAGTSSRETQYF. Looking up the rest from reference TRBV7-8 and TRBJ2-5 gives the full variable domain: GAGVSQSPRYKVAKRGQDVALRCDPISGHVSLFWYQQALGQGPEFLTYFQNEAQLDKSGLPSDRFFAERPEGSVSTLKIQRTQQEDSAVYLCASRSAGTSSRETQYFGPGTRLLVL.

The CDR3 DNA sequence: TGCGCCAGCAGCTTTTTACCGGGACAGCAAGAGACCCAGTACTTC. Residues: CASSFLPGQQETQYF. This chain joins TRBV5-1 and TRBJ2-5; the match to TRBD1 covers 7 bases. Germline CDR1 is SGHRS and CDR2 is YFSETQ. This CDR3 is 15 amino acids long. With V trimmed by 2 bases and J by 2 bases, 6 bases remained unmatched.

The V gene is TRBV28, the J gene TRBJ1-2; no clear D gene. Germline values: CDR1 MDHEN, CDR2 SYDVKM. Trimming removed 8 bases from V and 6 bases from J, with 7 bases in between. This CDR3 contains 10 residues. CDR3 amino acids: CASGRNGYTF. In DNA form, the CDR3 reads TGTGCCAGCGGGAGAAATGGCTACACCTTC.

J is TRBJ2-5 and V is TRBV20-1, with 13 bases fitting TRBD2. The CDR3 runs 15 residues. Germline V CDR1 and CDR2: DFQATT, SNEGSKA (reference sequence). V lost 4 bases to trimming and J lost 4 bases; unmatched junction nucleotides: 6. CDR3 sequence: CSATGTSGERETQYF. CDR3 in DNA: TGCAGTGCTACCGGGACTAGCGGGGAGAGAGAGACCCAGTACTTC.

There are a few counts of this clonotype. This chain uses TRBV24-1 with TRBJ1-1; 10 positions match TRBD1. J was trimmed by 2 bases and V by 7 bases; bases with no gene match: 15. Germline V lookup: CDR1 KGHDR, CDR2 SFDVKD. This CDR3 spans 18 amino acids. The CDR3 DNA sequence: TGTGCCACCAGCGCCCCGGCGGGGACAGGGGATCCTAACACTGAAGCTTTCTTT. The encoded protein is CATSAPAGTGDPNTEAFF.